This T cell receptor beta chain originates from a study of beta chain features in type 1 diabetes. A few counts support this clone. The study reverse transcribed the entire isolated RNA, so it sequenced expressed TCRB transcripts. Average reads for naive, central memory and regulatory T cell samples were about 3.57 million. Libraries were prepared by immunoSEQ multiplex PCR; TCRdb keeps only in-frame clonotypes and omits some of them. This repertoire shows about 330,000 clones, approximately 10% found once; its top ten account for about 0.014%. After removal of 8 bases from V and 2 bases from J, the junction contained 7 bases not matched to a gene. The CDR3 covers 15 residues. CDR1 is MDHEN, CDR2 SYDVKM, per germline.

The clonotype was recovered from a woman aged 30 to 39 in good health. Sequenced sample: naive CD4+ T cells from blood. The chain couples TRBV28 to TRBJ2-1; 9 nucleotides agree with TRBD2. CDR3 DNA: TGTGCCAGCCATAGCGGGAGTGCTACCTACAATGAGCAGTTCTTC. Protein: CASHSGSATYNEQFF.